This entry is about one T cell receptor beta chain. Its antigen is still unknown. Base qualities are not recorded, but no much larger clone differs from it by a single base. Each collaborating institution followed its own protocols to collect whole blood in K2EDTA tubes. For TCRbeta analysis, collaborators shipped samples as frozen whole blood, isolated PBMCs, or DNA extracted from either of those sample types. TCRbeta CDR3 regions were amplified from genomic DNA by means of the immunoSEQ Assay, a bias-controlled multiplex PCR. For the original study's pipeline: Within the assay, amplification of reference gene primers was used to estimate how many nucleated cells each sample contained. To quantify the absolute abundance of each unique TCRbeta CDR3 rearrangement, sequence reads were collapsed and filtered. For each sample, productive Simpson clonality was calculated as the square root of Simpson's diversity index over productive rearrangements. Sourced from immuneACCESS, this table was stored by TCRdb with only in-frame sequences that have V and J called. A share of the clones is absent; for the studies checked, an unresolved V gene accounts for under half, and the remainder has no known explanation. V and J calls and clone size are copied from that table; D and trimming were computed from the DNA. A total of 45,000 to 50,000 clones appear in this sample, 88% of them only once. The ten largest account for just over 9.5% of the sample.

This entry is derived from a study of blood T cell repertoires in COVID-19 (TCRdb year 2020). Regarding the research as a whole: Samples covering the acute and convalescent phases of COVID-19 were provided by collaborators in the United States, Italy and Spain. The prospective study material was composed of cDNA or gDNA derived from T cells, B-cell-depleted T cells, or PBMCs. Subjects who had been exposed to COVID-19, were actively infected with it, or had recovered from it provided the deeply sampled blood TCRbeta repertoires that made up the dataset. The repertoires were released in a freely available public database intended as a resource for research on the immune response to SARS-CoV-2. The samples were drawn from two sources: the first 160 participants of the ongoing ImmuneRACE study, and 1,200 or so subjects contributed by 6 global collaborators. The sample metadata nearly always contained a de-identified subject ID, COVID-19 status, age in years and sex. Where available, HLA class I and class II types were taken from metadata supplied by the sample provider and were not determined by assay-based typing. Study-wide findings and limitations: The quantity of clinical and demographic metadata differed by source and by participant and was supplied without curation.

The germline V and J ends show losses of 7 bases and 3 bases respectively, and no gene match explains 1 base of the junction. The CDR3 spans 12 residues, from the cysteine through the phenylalanine. Kept here is only the CDR3 DNA, which spans 36 bases and is read in frame from base 1. As encoded in the germline V gene, CDR1 is SQVTM while CDR2 is ANQGSEA. The TCR originated in a man aged 50 or older with active COVID-19. The chain is assembled from TRBV29-1 and TRBJ1-1; 11 middle bases align to TRBD1. Input material: peripheral blood. At the DNA level, the sequence is TGCAGCGGGGGACAGGGGGACACTGAAGCTTTCTTT. This sequence encodes CSGGQGDTEAFF.